This T cell receptor beta chain comes out of a study of cytomegalovirus exposure and HLA in healthy donors. General observations from the study: Some TCR beta chains (roughly 160 of them) were listed as cytomegalovirus-associated.

The CDR3 runs to 14 residues. Germline V lookup: CDR1 SGHTA, CDR2 FQGTGA. The germline V and J ends were trimmed by 4 bases and 2 bases, with 12 bases remaining between them. Details on this clone: The antigen remains undetermined.

The method was immunoSEQ multiplex PCR; TCRdb's version includes in-frame clones alone and lacks a portion of them. The table lists a few hundred thousand clones, 86% of them singletons. The sequenced sample consisted of PBMCs. The origin of this receptor is a woman younger than 35 in good health and CMV-seronegative. This chain links TRBV7-3 with TRBJ2-7, with D perhaps matching TRBD1 (6 bases). The DNA for the CDR3 is TGTGCCAGCAGCTCCCAGGGGACAACCTACGAGCAGTACTTC. As protein: CASSSQGTTYEQYF.